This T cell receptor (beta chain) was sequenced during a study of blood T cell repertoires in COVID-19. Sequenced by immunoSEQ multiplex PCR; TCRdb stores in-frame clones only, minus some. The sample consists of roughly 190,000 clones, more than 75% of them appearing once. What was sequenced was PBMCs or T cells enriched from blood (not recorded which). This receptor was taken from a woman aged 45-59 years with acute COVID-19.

CDR3 residues: CASSLQGYGYTF. CDR3 DNA: TGTGCCAGCAGTTTACAGGGCTATGGCTACACCTTC. The rearrangement joins TRBV27 to TRBJ1-2; the D gene is possibly TRBD1 (5 bases). The CDR3 spans 12 residues. From germline, CDR1 is MNHEY and CDR2 SMNVEV (reference sequence). Trimming shortened V by 2 bases and J by 4 bases, and 5 bases separated the two germline ends.